These 23 T cell receptor beta chains share one sample of origin, sequenced in a study of blood T cell repertoires in COVID-19. The protocol was immunoSEQ multiplex PCR, while the TCRdb copy is restricted to in-frame clones and leaves out a portion. This sample has around 80,000 clones, with 70% to 80% found just once. The sequencing input was peripheral blood. Receptor source: a man aged 45-65 years with active or convalescent COVID-19.

There are a few counts of this clone. J is TRBJ2-7 and V is TRBV2; D is ambiguous. The CDR3 sequence is 11 residues long. V was clipped by 8 bases and J by 1 base, with 6 bases between them. CDR1 is SNHLY and CDR2 is FYNNEI in the germline V gene. The chain's CDR3 is CASDISYEQYF. The CDR3 nucleotides are TGTGCCAGCGACATTTCCTACGAGCAGTACTTC.

The rearrangement joins TRBV5-1 to TRBJ2-5; TRBD2 matches at 12 bases. The CDR3 runs 15 residues. Germline CDR1 is SGHRS and CDR2 is YFSETQ. V was clipped by 5 bases and J by 4 bases; unmatched bases: 6. DNA of the CDR3: TGCGCCAGCAGACCAGGACTAGCGGGGCGAGAGACCCAGTACTTC. Protein sequence: CASRPGLAGRETQYF.

The chain carries TRBV10-3 and TRBJ2-1; 14 bases are shared with TRBD2. Germline V gene sequence: CDR1 ENHRY, CDR2 SYGVKD. Trimming cost V 11 bases and J 1 base; bases outside gene matches: 7. The CDR3 runs 16 residues. Here the CDR3 reads CAHGLAGGRSYNEQFF. The CDR3 DNA follows: TGTGCCCACGGACTAGCGGGGGGAAGGTCCTACAATGAGCAGTTCTTC.

CDR3 loop: CAIRGTVNSPLHF. As DNA, the CDR3 is TGTGCCATCAGGGGGACAGTTAATTCACCCCTCCACTTT. The rearrangement links TRBV10-3 to TRBJ1-6; 7 bases align to TRBD1. Germline CDR1 ENHRY, CDR2 SYGVKD. The V and J ends lost 6 bases and 6 bases, in that order; junction bases with no gene match: 2. The CDR3 runs to 13 residues.

This clone was detected once. The chain joins TRBV6-1 to TRBJ1-1; no firm D call. The germline CDR1 and CDR2 sequences are MNHNS and SASEGT. V lost 1 base to trimming and J lost 5 bases, with 8 bases between them. The CDR3 contains 13 residues. Here the CDR3 DNA reads TGTGCCAGCAGTGAAGGTTGGCTGACTGAAGCTTTCTTT. Translation: CASSEGWLTEAFF.

The rearrangement uses TRBV6-4 and TRBJ1-2; a weak D match, TRBD1 (5 bases). The CDR3 spans 15 residues. Germline CDR1 MRHNA, CDR2 SNTAGT. Trimming took 2 bases from V and 0 from J, leaving 10 bases between them. DNA for the CDR3: TGTGCCAGCAGTGACGGGGCAGGAGCTAACTATGGCTACACCTTC. Translated: CASSDGAGANYGYTF.

The rearrangement uses TRBV28 and TRBJ1-2; tentatively, D is TRBD1 (6 bases). V lost 4 bases to trimming and J lost 3 bases, with 12 bases between them. The V gene's germline CDR1 is MDHEN and CDR2 SYDVKM. The CDR3 is 14 amino acids. CDR3 nucleotide sequence: TGTGCCAGCAGTTCAATACAGGGCGACTATGGCTACACCTTC. As protein: CASSSIQGDYGYTF.

V is TRBV13 and J is TRBJ2-1; 11 nucleotides agree with TRBD2. V trimming: 3 bases; J trimming: 7 bases; junction bases outside the gene matches: 8. Germline V gene data show CDR1 as PRHDT and CDR2 as FYEKMQ (reference sequence). The CDR3 covers 16 residues. In DNA, the CDR3 is TGTGCCAGCAGCTTCCTTAGCGGGGGGGCGGGAAATGAGCAGTTCTTC. As protein: CASSFLSGGAGNEQFF.

This clone was counted between two and nine times. This sequence joins TRBV19 and TRBJ1-2, with 8 nucleotides matching TRBD1. This CDR3 contains 12 residues. Unmatched junction bases numbered 3, after V lost 5 bases and J lost 7 bases. Germline CDR1 and CDR2: LNHDA and SQIVND (reference sequence). Written as DNA, the CDR3 is TGTGCCAGTAGTCCGGACAGGGCTGGCTACACCTTC. The encoded protein is CASSPDRAGYTF.

This chain connects TRBV5-4 to TRBJ2-1; 15 bases map to TRBD2. From germline, CDR1 is SGHNT and CDR2 YYREEE (reference sequence). Unmatched junction bases numbered 3, after V lost 2 bases and J lost 0 bases. The CDR3 runs to 18 residues. CDR3 DNA sequence: TGTGCCAGCAGCTTCGGGACTAGCGGGGGGAGCTCCTACAATGAGCAGTTCTTC. Translating it yields CASSFGTSGGSSYNEQFF.

This chain connects TRBV2 to TRBJ1-4; D may be TRBD1 (5 bases). There are 14 residues in the CDR3. Looked up from germline, CDR1 is SNHLY and CDR2 is FYNNEI. Trimming pared 6 bases from V and 3 bases from J, leaving 11 bases between. CDR3 residues: CASRTGTSNEKLFF. In nucleotides, the CDR3 is TGTGCCAGCAGGACCGGGACTTCTAATGAAAAACTGTTTTTT.

The V and J genes are TRBV10-3 and TRBJ2-5; 8 bases are a match to TRBD2. The length of the CDR3 is 16 residues. Germline CDR1 reads ENHRY; CDR2 reads SYGVKD. V lost 6 bases to trimming and J lost 4 bases; unmatched junction nucleotides: 13. CDR3 sequence reads: CAISRSVGGGRETQYF. CDR3 nucleotide sequence: TGTGCCATCAGCCGCTCCGTTGGCGGGGGGAGAGAGACCCAGTACTTC.

The rearrangement uses TRBV10-2 and TRBJ1-2; 7 bases align to TRBD1. V shed 8 bases, J shed 6 bases, and the junction held 9 bases outside the gene matches. The CDR3 is 13 residues long. Germline V lookup: CDR1 WSHSY, CDR2 SAAADI. CDR3 amino acids: CASGGGSRHGYTF. The CDR3, as DNA: TGCGCCAGCGGAGGGGGCAGCAGACATGGCTACACCTTC.

The chain is built from TRBV28 and TRBJ2-7; 10 bases map to TRBD1. Germline V gene lookup returns CDR1 MDHEN and CDR2 SYDVKM. This CDR3 is built from 12 residues. With V trimmed by 6 bases and J by 5 bases, 1 base remained unmatched. Here the CDR3 DNA reads TGTGCCAGCAGGGGACAGGGGCACGAGCAGTACTTC. Translated: CASRGQGHEQYF.

This clone has only a few counts. V and J are TRBV5-6 and TRBJ1-1; TRBD1 agrees at 8 bases. Per germline, CDR1 SGHDT and CDR2 YYEEEE. The CDR3 length is 16 residues. The V gene end was trimmed by 10 bases and the J gene end by 4 bases; junction bases not matched to a gene: 18. DNA of the CDR3: TGTGCCTACACGTCGGGTCAGGGGGCGCTTGGCACTGAAGCTTTCTTT. This gives the protein CAYTSGQGALGTEAFF.

This chain connects TRBV9 to TRBJ2-5; the D gene is possibly TRBD2 (5 bases). Germline CDR1 is SGDLS and CDR2 is YYNGEE. V was shortened by 0 bases and J by 7 bases, with 16 bases between the two germline ends. CDR3 length: 15 residues. Here the CDR3 reads CASSVGRNRGATQYF. The CDR3 DNA is TGTGCCAGCAGCGTAGGGAGGAACCGGGGAGCGACCCAGTACTTC.

The chain has TRBV9 and TRBJ2-7; 10 bases line up with TRBD1. CDR3 length: 15 residues. Germline V gene sequence: CDR1 SGDLS, CDR2 YYNGEE. With V trimmed by 3 bases and J by 4 bases, 7 bases remained unmatched. The CDR3 reads CASSESGQGIYEQYF. The CDR3 DNA sequence: TGTGCCAGCAGCGAGTCGGGACAGGGGATATACGAGCAGTACTTC.

The rearrangement links TRBV19 to TRBJ1-6; TRBD1 matches 9 bases. Germline V gives CDR1 LNHDA, CDR2 SQIVND (reference sequence). The CDR3 sequence is 15 residues long. Trimming took 5 bases from V and 6 from J; bases not matched to a gene: 5. The CDR3 nucleotides read TGTGCCAGTAGTGCCTCGGACAGGGGTAATTCACCCCTCCACTTT. This sequence encodes CASSASDRGNSPLHF.

This clone was counted between two and nine times. The chain carries TRBV4-1 and TRBJ1-6; D is unclear. This CDR3 is 15 amino acids long. Trimming shortened V by 0 bases and J by 5 bases, and 8 bases separated the two germline ends. Looked up from germline, CDR1 is MGHRA and CDR2 is YSYEKL. The CDR3 loop reads CASSQEFQNNSPLHF. CDR3 nucleotide sequence: TGCGCCAGCAGCCAAGAATTTCAAAATAATTCACCCCTCCACTTT.

This sequence joins TRBV7-3 and TRBJ2-3; 10 nucleotides line up with TRBD1. Losses at the gene ends were 5 bases for V and 4 bases for J; bases not matched to a gene: 6. Looked up from germline, CDR1 is SGHTA and CDR2 is FQGTGA. The CDR3 totals 15 residues. CDR3 sequence: CASSPRTGGADTQYF. Written as DNA, the CDR3 is TGTGCCAGCAGCCCCCGGACAGGGGGGGCAGATACGCAGTATTTT. Together with reference TRBV7-3 and TRBJ2-3, the CDR3 gives the full variable domain: GAGVSQTPSNKVTEKGKYVELRCDPISGHTALYWYRQSLGQGPEFLIYFQGTGAADDSGLPNDRFFAVRPEGSVSTLKIQRTERGDSAVYLCASSPRTGGADTQYFGPGTRLTVL.

This clone has only one observation. This chain links TRBV11-2 with TRBJ2-7; possible D gene TRBD2, 7 bases. Deletions cut 4 bases from V and 12 bases from J, with 22 bases between. The CDR3 sequence is 14 residues long. Germline CDR1 reads SGHAT; CDR2 reads FQNNGV. The CDR3 is CASSSGRRGPAGYF. CDR3 nucleotide sequence: TGTGCCAGCAGCTCCGGTCGGCGGGGGCCCGCCGGGTACTTC. Full variable domain (missing parts from reference TRBV11-2 and TRBJ2-7): EAGVAQSPRYKIIEKRQSVAFWCNPISGHATLYWYQQILGQGPKLLIQFQNNGVVDDSQLPKDRFSAERLKGVDSTLKIQPAKLEDSAVYLCASSSGRRGPAGYFGPGTRLTVT.

A few counts support this clone. The chain employs TRBV6-5 and TRBJ1-4; TRBD1 matches at 7 bases. Trimming cost V 3 bases and J 8 bases; bases outside gene matches: 12. This CDR3 region has 16 residues. The V gene's germline CDR1 is MNHEY and CDR2 SVGAGI. The CDR3 loop reads CASSYKGAPGGEKLFF. The CDR3 region has the DNA TGTGCCAGCAGTTATAAGGGGGCGCCCGGAGGGGAAAAACTGTTTTTT.

The CDR3 bases are TGTGCCAGCAGCTTGGTACAGGGGTCTAACTACGAGCAGTACTTC. Translating it yields CASSLVQGSNYEQYF. The chain combines TRBV5-4 with TRBJ2-7; 7 bases align to TRBD1. The junction had 6 bases not matched to a gene; V was cut back by 0 bases and J by 3 bases. The CDR3 loop spans 15 amino acids. Germline V CDR1 and CDR2: SGHNT, YYREEE (reference sequence).